This passage covers 29 T cell receptor beta chains from one sample sequenced in a study of cytomegalovirus exposure and HLA in healthy donors. The repertoire was sequenced with immunoSEQ multiplex PCR; TCRdb's copy has only in-frame clones and lacks some. The sample lists about 180,000 clones; 85% to 90% were seen once. Input material: PBMCs. The receptors were gathered from a woman in her 30s in good health and CMV-seronegative.

This chain joins TRBV27 and TRBJ2-3; TRBD1 matches 8 bases. Germline-derived CDR1 and CDR2 are MNHEY and SMNVEV (reference sequence). CDR3 length equals 18 residues. With V trimmed by 0 bases and J by 2 bases, 10 bases remained unmatched. CDR3 residues: CASSLSTGTGTDTDTQYF. The CDR3 nucleotides read TGTGCCAGCAGTTTATCGACGGGGACAGGAACAGACACAGATACGCAGTATTTT.

This clone was seen a handful of times. The chain carries TRBV25-1 and TRBJ1-1; D gene ambiguous. The V end was cut by 6 bases, the J end by 1 base, with 12 bases between. Per the germline V gene, CDR1 is MGHDK and CDR2 is SYGVNS. The CDR3 runs 14 residues. The CDR3 sequence: CASRAGGTNTEAFF. The CDR3 DNA reads TGTGCCAGCAGAGCAGGAGGTACGAACACTGAAGCTTTCTTT.

The chain links TRBV6-1 to TRBJ2-1, with 8 bases aligning to TRBD1. Germline trimming cut 3 bases from V and 8 bases from J; bases unmatched to any gene: 6. The CDR3 has 14 amino acids. The germline CDR1 and CDR2 sequences are MNHNS and SASEGT. The DNA of the CDR3 is TGTGCCAGCAGTGACGGACAGGGTATCGATGAGCAGTTCTTC. Protein: CASSDGQGIDEQFF.

The chain combines TRBV2 with TRBJ2-3; 9 bases agree with TRBD1. Germline V lookup: CDR1 SNHLY, CDR2 FYNNEI. The CDR3 runs 20 residues. V lost 2 bases, J lost 5 bases, and 20 bases stayed unmatched. Here the CDR3 DNA reads TGTGCCAGCAGTGAATTGTATAGGGACAGGGTAGTAAATCGAGGAGATACGCAGTATTTT. Amino acids: CASSELYRDRVVNRGDTQYF.

J is TRBJ2-7 and V is TRBV2, with D possibly matching TRBD2 (6 bases). This CDR3 has 15 amino acids. The germline V and J ends were trimmed by 6 bases and 0 bases, with 15 bases remaining between them. The germline V gene has CDR1 SNHLY and CDR2 FYNNEI. The CDR3, as DNA: TGTGCCAGCAGCGCTAGCGTTTATTCCTCCTACGAGCAGTACTTC. Translated, it gives CASSASVYSSYEQYF.

This chain uses TRBV6-6 with TRBJ2-5; D remains unclear. Trimming took off 6 bases at V and 6 bases at J, with 14 bases between the two ends. This CDR3 contains 13 residues. Germline CDR1 is MNHNY and CDR2 is SVGAGI (reference sequence). CDR3 bases: TGTGCCAGCAGAGGAGTTGATGGAAAGACCCAGTACTTC. Amino acid sequence: CASRGVDGKTQYF.

This chain connects TRBV25-1 to TRBJ1-6; 11 bases agree with TRBD1. Per germline, CDR1 MGHDK and CDR2 SYGVNS. The CDR3 spans 16 residues. V was clipped by 4 bases and J by 10 bases; unmatched bases: 9. The CDR3 DNA reads as TGTGCCAGCAGTGCATGGGGACAGGGGGTGCGGTCACCCCTCCACTTT. Encoded protein: CASSAWGQGVRSPLHF.

The V gene is TRBV6-5, the J gene TRBJ1-1; 9 bases fit TRBD1. CDR1 is MNHEY, CDR2 SVGAGI, per germline. CDR3 length: 16 residues. Trimming at V came to 2 bases and at J to 5 bases, leaving 9 bases not matched to a gene. Written as DNA, the CDR3 is TGTGCCAGCAGTTACGGCCCCGGGACAGGGCGGACTGAAGCTTTCTTT. Amino acid sequence: CASSYGPGTGRTEAFF.

The chain uses TRBV6-5 and TRBJ1-2; 8 positions agree with TRBD1. The CDR3 is 14 amino acids. The germline V gene has CDR1 MNHEY and CDR2 SVGAGI. The J segment lost 8 bases and the V segment lost 5 bases, leaving 10 bases of the junction unmatched. The CDR3: CASSRQGLTEGYTF. CDR3 in DNA: TGTGCCAGCAGTCGACAGGGGCTCACGGAGGGCTACACCTTC.

The chain has TRBV6-5 and TRBJ2-3; D may be TRBD1 (6 bases). V lost 9 bases to trimming and J lost 6 bases, with 16 bases between them. This CDR3 region has 13 residues. Germline values: CDR1 MNHEY, CDR2 SVGAGI. The CDR3 DNA reads as TGTGCCAGTACAGGGTTGGGTTTGGATACGCAGTATTTT. Amino acid sequence: CASTGLGLDTQYF.

The chain is built from TRBV18 and TRBJ1-6; TRBD1 matches at 7 bases. The junction had 15 bases not matched to a gene; V was cut back by 6 bases and J by 10 bases. This CDR3 has 16 residues. Germline loops: CDR1 KGHSH, CDR2 LQKENI. The CDR3 DNA follows: TGTGCCAGCTCGTCATTAAGGGGGCGTTTAGGGTCACCCCTCCACTTT. This sequence encodes CASSSLRGRLGSPLHF.

This chain connects TRBV27 to TRBJ2-1, with TRBD1 as a possible D gene (6 bases). This CDR3 comprises 13 residues. V was cut by 5 bases and J by 5 bases, with 10 bases left in between. The germline CDR1 and CDR2 sequences are MNHEY and SMNVEV (reference sequence). CDR3 amino acids: CASSVHRDNEQFF. As DNA, the CDR3 is TGTGCCAGCAGTGTCCACAGGGACAATGAGCAGTTCTTC.

This sequence joins TRBV5-1 and TRBJ2-2, with 7 positions matching TRBD1. The ends lost 5 bases at V and 0 bases at J; junction bases unmatched: 4. There are 15 residues in the CDR3. Germline CDR1 and CDR2: SGHRS and YFSETQ. CDR3 nucleotide sequence: TGCGCCAGCAGTCGACAGGGCCCGAACACCGGGGAGCTGTTTTTT. Translating gives CASSRQGPNTGELFF.

The V and J genes are TRBV9 and TRBJ2-3, with 7 bases aligning to TRBD2. The germline CDR1 and CDR2 sequences are SGDLS and YYNGEE. V shed 0 bases and J 2 bases; nucleotides not matched to a gene: 3. The CDR3 runs 15 residues. CDR3 DNA sequence: TGTGCCAGCAGCGTAGCGGGGGGATACACAGATACGCAGTATTTT. This sequence encodes CASSVAGGYTDTQYF.

This clone was observed a handful of times. This chain connects TRBV5-6 to TRBJ2-5; perhaps TRBD2 as D (5 bases). The germline V gene has CDR1 SGHDT and CDR2 YYEEEE. The CDR3 extends over 16 amino acids. V lost 1 base, J lost 5 bases, and 18 bases lay in between. This CDR3 is CASSLTGLGSEETQYF. Written as DNA, the CDR3 is TGTGCCAGCAGCTTGACCGGGTTGGGGAGTGAGGAGACCCAGTACTTC. Together with reference TRBV5-6 and TRBJ2-5, the CDR3 gives the full variable domain: DAGVTQSPTHLIKTRGQQVTLRCSPKSGHDTVSWYQQALGQGPQFIFQYYEEEERQRGNFPDRFSGHQFPNYSSELNVNALLLGDSALYLCASSLTGLGSEETQYFGPGTRLLVL.

The rearrangement links TRBV9 to TRBJ1-3; D is ambiguous. Trimming removed 0 bases from V and 0 bases from J, with 13 bases in between. The CDR3 is 17 residues long. The germline CDR1 and CDR2 sequences are SGDLS and YYNGEE. CDR3 nucleotides: TGTGCCAGCAGCGTAGAAAGGAGCAGTGGCTCTGGAAACACCATATATTTT. It is translated as CASSVERSSGSGNTIYF.

This chain joins TRBV7-6 and TRBJ1-1; D ambiguous. Trimming removed 2 bases from V and 3 bases from J, with 16 bases in between. CDR3 size: 16 residues. CDR1 SGHVS and CDR2 FNYEAQ come from the germline V gene. CDR3 residues: CASSLREGFVYTEAFF. CDR3 nucleotides: TGTGCCAGCAGCTTACGGGAAGGGTTTGTGTACACTGAAGCTTTCTTT.

This clone was observed a few times. V usage is TRBV7-9 and J usage is TRBJ1-2; TRBD1 might be the D (5 bases). This CDR3 comprises 14 residues. The ends were cut back, 5 bases at V and 5 bases at J, with 15 bases in the middle. Germline V gene lookup returns CDR1 SEHNR and CDR2 FQNEAQ (reference sequence). The CDR3 loop reads CASSPRQQPYGYTF. The CDR3 DNA reads as TGTGCCAGCAGCCCCAGACAGCAGCCTTATGGCTACACCTTC.

The sample holds one count of this clone. The chain combines TRBV9 with TRBJ1-2; D is unresolved. The CDR3 is 16 amino acids. Germline V gene data show CDR1 as SGDLS and CDR2 as YYNGEE. V lost 4 bases and J lost 3, with 19 bases in between. The CDR3 spells CASSTPRQGLYYGYTF. Here the CDR3 DNA reads TGTGCCAGCAGCACACCCCGACAAGGCCTGTACTATGGCTACACCTTC.

The chain joins TRBV30 to TRBJ1-6, with 10 bases matching TRBD1. Per germline, CDR1 GTSNPN and CDR2 SVGIG (reference sequence). The J segment lost 8 bases and the V segment lost 4 bases, leaving 5 bases of the junction unmatched. The CDR3 consists of 14 residues. CDR3 coding DNA: TGTGCCTGGAAGACAGGGGGCGAATATTCACCCCTCCACTTT. This translates into CAWKTGGEYSPLHF.

CDR3 in amino acids: CASRNTGGGGNTIYF. CDR3 DNA: TGTGCCAGCAGAAATACAGGGGGCGGGGGAAACACCATATATTTT. The J gene is TRBJ1-3, the V gene TRBV6-5, with 9 positions matching TRBD1. The trim removed 6 bases at V and 4 bases at J, leaving 7 bases unmatched. CDR1 is MNHEY, CDR2 SVGAGI, per germline. The CDR3 sequence is 15 residues long.

The genes are TRBV5-6 and TRBJ2-1; 14 bases fit TRBD2. The length of the CDR3 is 19 residues. From germline, CDR1 is SGHDT and CDR2 YYEEEE. J was trimmed by 0 bases and V by 6 bases; bases with no gene match: 11. CDR3 sequence reads: CASTVPGLAGVSSYNEQFF. The CDR3 nucleotides are TGTGCCAGCACCGTGCCGGGACTAGCGGGGGTTAGCTCCTACAATGAGCAGTTCTTC.

The chain carries TRBV6-1 and TRBJ1-5; D unclear. V lost 6 bases and J lost 6, with 18 bases in between. The germline V gene encodes CDR1 MNHNS and CDR2 SASEGT. The CDR3 has 15 amino acids. The CDR3 loop reads CASRNTLRFGQPQHF. The CDR3 DNA reads TGTGCCAGCAGAAACACCTTACGTTTTGGTCAGCCCCAGCATTTT.

V and J are TRBV27 and TRBJ2-2; TRBD1 is a possible D gene (6 bases). The CDR3 contains 17 residues. With 0 bases removed from V and 6 bases from J, the gap between germline ends came to 17 bases. Germline CDR1 MNHEY, CDR2 SMNVEV (reference sequence). The CDR3: CASSLSVVKGGAGELFF. The DNA of the CDR3 is TGTGCCAGCAGTTTATCCGTGGTTAAAGGGGGTGCCGGGGAGCTGTTTTTT.

This chain connects TRBV19 to TRBJ1-1, with no clear D. The ends were cut back, 0 bases at V and 0 bases at J, with 20 bases in the middle. This CDR3 comprises 19 residues. Germline values: CDR1 LNHDA, CDR2 SQIVND (reference sequence). CDR3 DNA sequence: TGTGCCAGTAGTATAGATCTAAGTAAGGCGGCACTAATGAACACTGAAGCTTTCTTT. Translation gives CASSIDLSKAALMNTEAFF.

The chain recombines TRBV4-1 with TRBJ2-5; 9 bases agree with TRBD1. CDR3 size: 16 residues. J lost 1 base, V lost 0 bases, and 3 bases had no gene match. Looked up from germline, CDR1 is MGHRA and CDR2 is YSYEKL. The CDR3 DNA reads as TGCGCCAGCAGCCAAGATGGACAGGGGCCCCAAGAGACCCAGTACTTC. Its protein product is CASSQDGQGPQETQYF.

V and J are TRBV6-5 and TRBJ2-2, with a possible D match to TRBD1 (6 bases). Trimming left V 6 bases short and J 2 bases short, with 10 bases between. CDR1 and CDR2 (germline): MNHEY, SVGAGI. This CDR3 is built from 14 residues. Here the CDR3 DNA reads TGTGCCAGCAGCGGGGACATAAACACCGGGGAGCTGTTTTTT. Residues: CASSGDINTGELFF.

This clone was observed a handful of times. The chain combines TRBV19 with TRBJ1-2, with D uncertain. The V and J ends lost 8 bases and 4 bases respectively, with 14 bases between them. CDR1 LNHDA and CDR2 SQIVND come from the germline V gene (reference sequence). This CDR3 is built from 13 residues. DNA for the CDR3: TGTGCCAGTCTCTCTCCGGGGTTCTATGGCTACACCTTC. It is translated as CASLSPGFYGYTF.

The chain carries TRBV5-4 and TRBJ2-5, with 8 bases fitting TRBD2. The V gene end was trimmed by 2 bases and the J gene end by 11 bases; junction bases not matched to a gene: 2. The length of the CDR3 is 11 residues. Germline V gene sequence: CDR1 SGHNT, CDR2 YYREEE (reference sequence). CDR3 DNA sequence: TGTGCCAGCAGCTTAGCGGGAGAGCAGTACTTC. It translates to CASSLAGEQYF.